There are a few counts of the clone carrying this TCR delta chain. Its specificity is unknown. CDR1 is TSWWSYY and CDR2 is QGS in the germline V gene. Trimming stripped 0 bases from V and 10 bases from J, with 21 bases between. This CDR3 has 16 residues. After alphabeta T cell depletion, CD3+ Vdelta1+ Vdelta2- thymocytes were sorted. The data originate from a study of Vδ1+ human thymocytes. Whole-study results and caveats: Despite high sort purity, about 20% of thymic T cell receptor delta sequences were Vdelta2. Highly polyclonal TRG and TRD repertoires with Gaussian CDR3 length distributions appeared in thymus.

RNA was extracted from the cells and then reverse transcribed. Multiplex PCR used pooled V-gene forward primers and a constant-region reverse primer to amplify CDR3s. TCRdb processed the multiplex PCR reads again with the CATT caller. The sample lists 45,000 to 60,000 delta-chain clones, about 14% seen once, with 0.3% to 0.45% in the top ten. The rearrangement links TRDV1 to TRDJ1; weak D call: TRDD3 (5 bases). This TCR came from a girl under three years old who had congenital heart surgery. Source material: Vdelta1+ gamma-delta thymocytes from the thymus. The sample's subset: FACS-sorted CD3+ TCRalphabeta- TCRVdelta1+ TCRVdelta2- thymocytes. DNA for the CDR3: TGTGCTCTTGGGGAACTTTACGAAGCTGGGTCCCTCGGACTCATCTTT. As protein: CALGELYEAGSLGLIF.